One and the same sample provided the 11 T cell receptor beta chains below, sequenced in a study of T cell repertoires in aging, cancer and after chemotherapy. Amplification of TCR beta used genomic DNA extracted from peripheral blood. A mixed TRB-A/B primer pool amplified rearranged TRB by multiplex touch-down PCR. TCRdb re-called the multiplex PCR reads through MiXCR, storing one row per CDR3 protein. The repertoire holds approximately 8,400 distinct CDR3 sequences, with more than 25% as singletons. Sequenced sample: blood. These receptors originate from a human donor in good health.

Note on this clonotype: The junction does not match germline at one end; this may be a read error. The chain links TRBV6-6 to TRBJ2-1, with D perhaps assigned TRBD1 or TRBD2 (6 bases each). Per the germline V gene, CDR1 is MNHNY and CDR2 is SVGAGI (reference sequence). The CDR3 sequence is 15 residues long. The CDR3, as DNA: TGTGTCAGCAGTTACGTCGGAGGGGGGCCCTATGAGCAGTTCTTC. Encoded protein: CVSSYVGGGPYEQFF.

The CDR3 here is CASSVPGYHNSPLHF. In DNA form, the CDR3 reads TGTGCCAGCAGCGTCCCAGGGTATCACAATTCACCCCTCCACTTT. The chain recombines TRBV5-6 with TRBJ1-6, with a tentative D call TRBD1 (5 bases). The germline V gene encodes CDR1 SGHDT and CDR2 YYEEEE. The CDR3 totals 15 residues. The germline V and J ends were trimmed by 4 bases and 7 bases, with 15 bases remaining between them.

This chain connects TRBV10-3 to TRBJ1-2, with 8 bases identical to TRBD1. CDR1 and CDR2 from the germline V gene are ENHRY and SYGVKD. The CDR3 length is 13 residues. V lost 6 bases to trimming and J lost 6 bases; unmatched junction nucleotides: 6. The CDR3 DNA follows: TGTGCCATCAGCGGAACAGGGGGTGATGGCTACACCTTC. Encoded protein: CAISGTGGDGYTF.

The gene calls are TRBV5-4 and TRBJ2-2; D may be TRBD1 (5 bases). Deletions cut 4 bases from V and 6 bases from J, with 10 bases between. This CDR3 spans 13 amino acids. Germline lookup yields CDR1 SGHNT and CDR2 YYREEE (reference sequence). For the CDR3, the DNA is TGTGCCAGCAGCGTACAGGCATCCGGGGAGCTGTTTTTT. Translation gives CASSVQASGELFF.

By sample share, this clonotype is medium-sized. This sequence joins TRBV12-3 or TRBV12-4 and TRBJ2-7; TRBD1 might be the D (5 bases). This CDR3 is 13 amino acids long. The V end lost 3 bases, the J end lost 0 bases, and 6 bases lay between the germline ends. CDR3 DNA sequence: TGTGCCAGCAGTTTTGACAGCTCCTACGAGCAGTACTTC. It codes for CASSFDSSYEQYF.

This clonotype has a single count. DNA for the CDR3: TGTGCCAGCAGTAAACTAGCGGGGGGGTGGAATGAGCAGTTCTTC. This codes for CASSKLAGGWNEQFF. The chain has TRBV6-6 and TRBJ2-1, with 13 nucleotides matching TRBD2. This CDR3 has 15 amino acids. With 5 bases clipped from V and 7 bases from J, the junction kept 5 bases outside the gene matches. CDR1 is MNHNY, CDR2 SVGAGI, per germline (reference sequence).

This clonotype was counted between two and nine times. CDR3 bases: TGTGCCAGCAGGGGAGGGGGGTACCCCTCCTACGAGCAGTACTTC. Translation gives CASRGGGYPSYEQYF. The gene calls are TRBV6-6 and TRBJ2-7, with D possibly TRBD2 on 7 matching bases. This CDR3 contains 15 residues. The germline CDR1 and CDR2 sequences are MNHNY and SVGAGI (reference sequence). V lost 6 bases, J lost 0 bases, and 15 bases lay in between.

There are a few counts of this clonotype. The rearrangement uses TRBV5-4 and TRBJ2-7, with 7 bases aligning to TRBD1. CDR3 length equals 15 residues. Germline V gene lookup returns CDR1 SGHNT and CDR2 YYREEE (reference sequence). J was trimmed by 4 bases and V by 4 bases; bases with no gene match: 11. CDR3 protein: CASSPYGTEGYEQYF. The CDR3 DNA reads TGTGCCAGCAGCCCTTATGGGACAGAGGGGTACGAGCAGTACTTC.

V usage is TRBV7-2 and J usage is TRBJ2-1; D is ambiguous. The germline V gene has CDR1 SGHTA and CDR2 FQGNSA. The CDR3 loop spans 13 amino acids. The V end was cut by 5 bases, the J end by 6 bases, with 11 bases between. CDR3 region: CASSPLSINEQFF. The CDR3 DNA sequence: TGTGCCAGCAGCCCCTTAAGCATCAATGAGCAGTTCTTC. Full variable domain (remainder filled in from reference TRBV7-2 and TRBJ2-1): GAGVSQSPSNKVTEKGKDVELRCDPISGHTALYWYRQSLGQGLEFLIYFQGNSAPDKSGLPSDRFSAERTGGSVSTLTIQRTQQEDSAVYLCASSPLSINEQFFGPGTRLTVL.

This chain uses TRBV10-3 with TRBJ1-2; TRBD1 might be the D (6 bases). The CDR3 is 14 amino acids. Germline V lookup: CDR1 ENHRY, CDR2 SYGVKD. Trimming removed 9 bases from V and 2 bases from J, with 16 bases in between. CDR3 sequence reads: CAIKERDNNYGYTF. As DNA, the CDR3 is TGTGCCATTAAAGAACGGGACAACAACTATGGCTACACCTTC.

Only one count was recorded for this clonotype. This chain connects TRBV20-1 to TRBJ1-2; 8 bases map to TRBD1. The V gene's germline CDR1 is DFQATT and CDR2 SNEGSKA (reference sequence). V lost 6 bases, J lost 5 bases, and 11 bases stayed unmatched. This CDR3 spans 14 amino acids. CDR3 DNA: TGCAGTGCCCCAACGGACAGGGTCAGTTATGGCTACACCTTC. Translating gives CSAPTDRVSYGYTF.